Following are 10 T cell receptor beta chains from one sample sequenced in a study of cytomegalovirus exposure and HLA in healthy donors. PCR primers comprised 60 Vbeta and 13 Jbeta primers. The assay was immunoSEQ multiplex PCR, and TCRdb's table has in-frame clones only and misses some. The table has 100,000 to 150,000 clones, over 65% seen once. Source material: PBMCs. The receptors derive from a woman between 45 and 65 years old in good health and CMV-seropositive.

The chain is built from TRBV30 and TRBJ1-1; no clear D gene. Germline lookup yields CDR1 GTSNPN and CDR2 SVGIG (reference sequence). The CDR3 sequence is 15 residues long. Trimming pared 2 bases from V and 4 bases from J, leaving 17 bases between. In nucleotides, the CDR3 is TGTGCCTGGAGTCTTGCGGGAGTTCTCAGCACTGAAGCTTTCTTT. This encodes CAWSLAGVLSTEAFF.

The chain is built from TRBV5-1 and TRBJ2-7, with TRBD1 as a possible D gene (6 bases). Looked up from germline, CDR1 is SGHRS and CDR2 is YFSETQ. V gave up 5 bases and J gave up 7 bases, with 19 bases separating them. The CDR3 totals 14 residues. For the CDR3, the DNA is TGCGCCAGCAGTATACAGGAAGACAGGACTGAGCAGTACTTC. Translated, it gives CASSIQEDRTEQYF.

V usage is TRBV5-8 and J usage is TRBJ1-2; TRBD1 matches 7 bases. The CDR3 is 15 amino acids. The ends lost 4 bases at V and 0 bases at J; junction bases unmatched: 6. Germline CDR1 and CDR2: SGHTS and YDEGEE. The CDR3 region has the DNA TGTGCCAGCAGCCCCAAAGACAGGGCTAACTATGGCTACACCTTC. Translation gives CASSPKDRANYGYTF.

This chain links TRBV5-1 with TRBJ2-3; perhaps TRBD1 as D (5 bases). The V and J ends lost 0 bases and 4 bases respectively, with 15 bases between them. CDR3 length: 16 residues. The germline CDR1 and CDR2 sequences are SGHRS and YFSETQ. For the CDR3, the DNA is TGCGCCAGCAGCTTGGGACAGCCGAACCCCCCAGATACGCAGTATTTT. It codes for CASSLGQPNPPDTQYF.

The chain combines TRBV5-1 with TRBJ2-3, with 7 nucleotides matching TRBD1. CDR3 length: 13 amino acids. Germline V gene data show CDR1 as SGHRS and CDR2 as YFSETQ. Trimming removed 4 bases from V and 6 bases from J; junction bases left unmatched: 5. The CDR3 reads CASSLADRDTQYF. CDR3 DNA sequence: TGCGCCAGCAGCCTGGCGGACAGGGATACGCAGTATTTT.

The genes are TRBV27 and TRBJ1-5; tentatively, D is TRBD1 (5 bases). Trimming took off 6 bases at V and 9 bases at J, with 15 bases between the two ends. The CDR3 sequence is 13 residues long. Germline V gives CDR1 MNHEY, CDR2 SMNVEV (reference sequence). Written as DNA, the CDR3 is TGTGCCAGCAGCCGTGCGGGGGGTTGGCCCCAGCATTTT. Translating gives CASSRAGGWPQHF.

The chain is built from TRBV5-1 and TRBJ2-3; 16 bases align to TRBD2. CDR3 length: 19 residues. The ends lost 3 bases at V and 0 bases at J; junction bases unmatched: 7. Germline-derived CDR1 and CDR2 are SGHRS and YFSETQ. DNA for the CDR3: TGCGCCAGCAGCTCGGGGACTAGCGGGGGGGTAGGTAGCACAGATACGCAGTATTTT. It codes for CASSSGTSGGVGSTDTQYF.

This clone was observed a few times. The rearrangement joins TRBV18 to TRBJ1-6; possible D gene TRBD1, 6 bases. The V and J ends lost 3 bases and 14 bases respectively, with 17 bases between them. CDR1 and CDR2 (germline): KGHSH, LQKENI. The CDR3 covers 14 residues. DNA for the CDR3: TGTGCCAGCTCACCCGGGGGGGCTATTAAGGCCCTCCACTTT. Translating it yields CASSPGGAIKALHF.

J is TRBJ1-2 and V is TRBV7-2; unclear D gene. V dropped 2 bases and J dropped 8 bases, with 15 bases sitting between them. CDR1 and CDR2 (germline): SGHTA, FQGNSA. The length of the CDR3 is 14 residues. The CDR3 here is CASSLNTVGSGYTF. The CDR3 DNA sequence: TGTGCCAGCAGCTTAAATACAGTGGGCAGCGGCTACACCTTC.

The chain joins TRBV7-2 to TRBJ2-3; D remains ambiguous. The germline V gene encodes CDR1 SGHTA and CDR2 FQGNSA. Between the trimmed V and J ends, which lost 4 bases and 0 bases, there was a span of 5 bases. This CDR3 is 13 amino acids long. The chain's CDR3 is CASSSQSTDTQYF. The CDR3 nucleotides read TGTGCCAGCAGCTCCCAAAGCACAGATACGCAGTATTTT. Full variable domain (outside the CDR3, taken from reference TRBV7-2 and TRBJ2-3): GAGVSQSPSNKVTEKGKDVELRCDPISGHTALYWYRQSLGQGLEFLIYFQGNSAPDKSGLPSDRFSAERTGGSVSTLTIQRTQQEDSAVYLCASSSQSTDTQYFGPGTRLTVL.